The rows below give T cell receptor beta chains drawn from one sample of a study of T cell responses to AZD1222 COVID-19 vaccine. Using immunoSEQ multiplex PCR, the repertoire was profiled, and TCRdb retains in-frame clones only, with some absent. The sample lists more than 110,000 clones, around 93% seen once, with around 3% in the top ten. This sample comprised peripheral blood, obtained on day 0 of AZD1222 vaccination. The receptors here all came from an adult in good health. The CDR3 runs from the conserved cysteine through the conserved F or W. A D gene is named only where the DNA matches it firmly. A clone size is listed for some rows: how often the clone was seen (once, few, many), or a class if it is expanded.

d_call	clone_size	v_call	j_call	cdr3_aa	cdr3_nt
.	.	TRBV28	TRBJ2-3	CASSFEGRTDTQYF	TGTGCCAGCTCCTTTGAGGGTCGCACAGATACGCAGTATTTT
.	.	TRBV7-3	TRBJ1-3	CASASRVGNTIYF	TGTGCCAGCGCGAGCAGGGTTGGGAACACCATATATTTT
.	.	TRBV6-6	TRBJ2-1	CASSSLVLHPNEQFF	TGTGCCAGCAGTTCCCTTGTCTTGCATCCCAATGAGCAGTTCTTC
.	.	TRBV3-1/TRBV3-2	TRBJ2-2	CASSQRGRELFF	TGTGCCAGCAGCCAACGAGGGAGGGAGCTGTTTTTT
.	.	TRBV1	TRBJ2-7	CTSSQGMGGRIYEQYF	TGCACCAGCAGCCAAGGAATGGGCGGGAGGATCTACGAGCAGTACTTC
.	.	TRBV6-5	TRBJ1-2	CASSYRRSYGYTF	TGTGCCAGCAGTTACAGAAGGTCCTATGGCTACACCTTC
TRBD1	.	TRBV5-6	TRBJ1-2	CASRPGGATDTF	TGTGCCAGCAGACCAGGGGGCGCGACGGACACCTTC
.	.	TRBV25-1	TRBJ1-1	CASSEVFGGTEAFF	TGTGCCAGCAGTGAGGTCTTCGGGGGAACTGAAGCTTTCTTT
TRBD2	.	TRBV16	TRBJ2-2	CASSQRSGLAPGELFF	TGTGCCAGCAGCCAACGAAGCGGACTAGCCCCCGGGGAGCTGTTTTTT
.	.	TRBV3-1/TRBV3-2	TRBJ1-5	CASSQGGPGPQHF	TGTGCCAGCAGCCAAGGGGGCCCGGGGCCCCAGCATTTT
TRBD1	.	TRBV24-1	TRBJ1-1	CATSDHRGNGNTEAFF	TGTGCCACCAGTGATCACAGGGGGAACGGTAACACTGAAGCTTTCTTT
.	.	TRBV13	TRBJ2-5	CASSRLGETQYF	TGTGCCAGCAGCCGACTTGGGGAGACCCAGTACTTC
.	.	TRBV28	TRBJ1-3	CASTGTLGNTIYF	TGTGCCAGCACCGGGACACTTGGAAACACCATATATTTT
.	.	TRBV2	TRBJ1-2	CASQPHNYGYTF	TGTGCCAGCCAGCCTCACAACTATGGCTACACCTTC
TRBD2	.	TRBV9	TRBJ2-1	CASSGTSGMSYNEQFF	TGTGCCAGCAGCGGGACTAGCGGGATGTCCTACAATGAGCAGTTCTTC
.	once	TRBV4-2	TRBJ1-1	CASSQGPGTEAFF	TGTGCCAGCAGCCAAGGGCCGGGTACTGAAGCTTTCTTT
.	few	TRBV10-2	TRBJ2-7	CASSEGWQKTTHGPLIF	TGCGCCAGCAGTGAGGGGTGGCAAAAAACAACCCATGGTCCCTTAATTTTC
.	.	TRBV11-3	TRBJ2-7	CASSIGTNFYEQYF	TGTGCCAGCAGCATCGGGACCAATTTTTACGAGCAGTACTTC
.	.	TRBV5-6	TRBJ2-7	CASSFTGSEQYF	TGTGCCAGCAGTTTTACAGGGTCCGAGCAGTACTTC
TRBD1	.	TRBV5-1	TRBJ2-1	CASSLGDRYNEQFF	TGCGCCAGCAGCTTGGGGGACAGATACAATGAGCAGTTCTTC
.	.	TRBV24-1	TRBJ1-1	CATSGRGGLGNTRGTEAFF	TGTGCCACCAGTGGGAGGGGAGGGTTAGGGAACACTAGGGGGACTGAAGCTTTCTTT
.	.	TRBV27	TRBJ1-5	CASSLPGTTRKGNQPQHF	TGTGCCAGCAGTTTACCCGGGACAACCAGGAAGGGCAATCAGCCCCAGCATTTT
TRBD2	.	TRBV11-2	TRBJ2-1	CASTPLAETYNEQFF	TGTGCCAGCACCCCACTAGCGGAGACCTACAATGAGCAGTTCTTC
TRBD1	.	TRBV24-1	TRBJ1-5	CATSSDRGSSNQPQHF	TGTGCCACCAGCTCTGACAGGGGGTCGAGCAATCAGCCCCAGCATTTT
.	.	TRBV4-3	TRBJ1-2	CASSQSGKGPNYGYTF	TGCGCCAGCAGCCAATCAGGGAAGGGCCCTAACTATGGCTACACCTTC
.	.	TRBV29-1	TRBJ1-5	CSVEVGSNQPQHF	TGCAGCGTTGAGGTGGGAAGCAATCAGCCCCAGCATTTT
TRBD1	.	TRBV27	TRBJ1-6	CASGPGQAYNSPLHF	TGTGCCAGCGGACCTGGACAGGCCTATAATTCACCCCTCCACTTT
TRBD2	.	TRBV28	TRBJ2-5	CASTLGGTGETQYF	TGTGCCAGCACTTTGGGGGGGACGGGAGAGACCCAGTACTTC
.	.	TRBV3-1/TRBV3-2	TRBJ2-5	CASSPFVRETQYF	TGTGCCAGCAGCCCCTTCGTTCGCGAGACCCAGTACTTC
.	.	TRBV19	TRBJ1-2	CASSIAGARDRGGYTF	TGTGCCAGTAGTATCGCAGGGGCGAGAGATCGGGGTGGCTACACCTTC